This TCR beta chain was identified during a study of blood T cell repertoires in COVID-19. About the study: The United States, Italy and Spain provided the acute and convalescent COVID-19 samples. T cells, B-cell-depleted T cells, or PBMCs provided the cDNA or gDNA that served as material.

V was clipped by 2 bases and J by 5 bases; unmatched bases: 5. This CDR3 spans 15 amino acids. Measured with immunoSEQ multiplex PCR; TCRdb has only the in-frame clones, and not every one. The sample records nearly 300,000 clones, under 90% being singletons. This clone was detected only once. Specimen: PBMCs or T cells enriched from blood (not recorded which). This clonotype was obtained from a woman aged 45-59 years who had been exposed to COVID-19. V usage is TRBV23-1 and J usage is TRBJ1-4; 7 bases agree with TRBD1. TRBV23-1 falls under the ORF class, with uncertain function. The CDR3 nucleotides read TGCGCCAGCAGTCAACTGGACAGGTCAAATGAAAAACTGTTTTTT. Translation: CASSQLDRSNEKLFF.